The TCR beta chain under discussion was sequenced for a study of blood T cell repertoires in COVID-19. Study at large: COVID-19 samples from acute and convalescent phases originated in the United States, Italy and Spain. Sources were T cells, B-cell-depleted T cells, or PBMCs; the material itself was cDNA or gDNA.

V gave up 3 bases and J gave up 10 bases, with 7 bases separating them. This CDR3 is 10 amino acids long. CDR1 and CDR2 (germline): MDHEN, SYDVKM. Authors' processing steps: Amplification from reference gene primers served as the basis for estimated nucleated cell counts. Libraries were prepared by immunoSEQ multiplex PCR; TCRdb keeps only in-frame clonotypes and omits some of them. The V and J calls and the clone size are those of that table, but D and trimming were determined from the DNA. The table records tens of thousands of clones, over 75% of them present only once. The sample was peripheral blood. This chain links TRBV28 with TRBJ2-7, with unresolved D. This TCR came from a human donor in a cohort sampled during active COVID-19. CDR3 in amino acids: CASSFVAQYF. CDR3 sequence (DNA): TGTGCCAGCAGTTTTGTGGCCCAGTACTTC.